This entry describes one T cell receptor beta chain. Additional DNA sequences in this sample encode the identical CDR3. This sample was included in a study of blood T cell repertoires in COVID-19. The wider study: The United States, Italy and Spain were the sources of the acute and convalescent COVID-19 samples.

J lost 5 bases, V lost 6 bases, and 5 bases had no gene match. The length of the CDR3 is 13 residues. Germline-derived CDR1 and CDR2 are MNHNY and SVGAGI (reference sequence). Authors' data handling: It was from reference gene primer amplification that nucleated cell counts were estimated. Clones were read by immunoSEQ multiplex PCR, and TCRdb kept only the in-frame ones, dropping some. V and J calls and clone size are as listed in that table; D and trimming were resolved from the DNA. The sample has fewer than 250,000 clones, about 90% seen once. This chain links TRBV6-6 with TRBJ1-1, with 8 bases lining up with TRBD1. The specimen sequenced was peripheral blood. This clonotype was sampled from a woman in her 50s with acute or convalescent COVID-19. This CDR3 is CASSTGGGTEAFF. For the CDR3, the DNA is TGTGCCAGCAGCACAGGGGGGGGGACTGAAGCTTTCTTT.